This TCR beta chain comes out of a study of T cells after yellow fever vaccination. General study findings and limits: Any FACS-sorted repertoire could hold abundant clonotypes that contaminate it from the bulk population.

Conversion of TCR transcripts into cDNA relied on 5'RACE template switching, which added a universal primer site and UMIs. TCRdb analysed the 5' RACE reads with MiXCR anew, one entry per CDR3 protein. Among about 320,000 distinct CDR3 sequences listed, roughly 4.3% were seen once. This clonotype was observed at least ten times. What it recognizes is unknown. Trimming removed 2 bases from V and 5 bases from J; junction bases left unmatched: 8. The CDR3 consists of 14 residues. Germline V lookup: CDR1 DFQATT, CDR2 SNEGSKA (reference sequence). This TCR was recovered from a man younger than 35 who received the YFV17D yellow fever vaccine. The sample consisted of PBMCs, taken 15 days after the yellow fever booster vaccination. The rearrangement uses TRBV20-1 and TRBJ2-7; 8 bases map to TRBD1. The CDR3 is CSARPQGVKDEQYF. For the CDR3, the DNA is TGCAGTGCTAGACCACAGGGGGTTAAGGACGAGCAGTACTTC.